This TCR beta chain was found in a study of blood T cell repertoires in COVID-19. Study-level background: From T cells, B-cell-depleted T cells, or PBMCs came the material, which was cDNA or gDNA.

The CDR3 is 15 amino acids. Trimming at V came to 4 bases and at J to 4 bases, leaving 3 bases not matched to a gene. Looked up from germline, CDR1 is MNHEY and CDR2 is SVGAGI. In the authors' methods: Estimation of nucleated cell counts relied on the amplification of reference gene primers. Using immunoSEQ multiplex PCR, the repertoire was profiled, and TCRdb retains in-frame clones only, with some absent. V and J calls and clone size are copied from that table; D and trimming were computed from the DNA. The sample lists around 63,000 clones, approximately 89% seen once, with over 6.5% in the top ten.

The TCR sequence derives from a man aged 55 to 70 with acute or convalescent COVID-19. The sample comprised peripheral blood. The chain employs TRBV6-5 and TRBJ1-6; TRBD1 matches 8 bases. The CDR3 here is CASSFGQGYNSPLHF. The CDR3 DNA reads as TGTGCCAGCAGTTTCGGACAGGGTTATAATTCACCCCTCCACTTT.